This T cell receptor (beta chain) came from a study of spatial heterogeneity in lung cancer. Background on the study: For tumor regions, TCR transcript counts showed a strong correlation with a T cell module score derived from matched bulk RNA-seq. Study conclusions and caveats: Mutation tallies in tumors tracked expanded intratumoral alpha and beta TCR counts.

The V end was cut by 2 bases, the J end by 3 bases, with 12 bases between. Germline values: CDR1 MNHEY, CDR2 SVGAGI. This CDR3 comprises 15 residues. Sample time point: sample taken at primary tumor resection. A total of around 67 untreated early-stage non-small cell lung cancer patients served as donors. TCRdb processed the 5' RACE reads anew with MiXCR; each CDR3 protein has one entry. The sample consists of over 1,000 distinct CDR3 sequences, roughly 25% of them appearing once. Note on this clonotype: Its antigen remains unknown. As an off-target read in a library built for alpha chains, this beta chain has a frequency of little significance.

This chain connects TRBV6-5 to TRBJ2-3; a weak D match, TRBD2 (6 bases). The clonotype comes from a male donor with early-stage non-small cell lung cancer. This material consisted of lung tumor tissue, taken at surgery. For the CDR3, the DNA is TGTGCCAGCAGTTACGGGGGGTCTGATACAGATACGCAGTATTTT. Its protein product is CASSYGGSDTDTQYF.